Listed here are 8 T cell receptor beta chains from one sample, sequenced in a study of CXCR3-negative and CXCR3-positive naive CD8 T cells. cDNA libraries for TRB were generated by 5' RACE incorporating UMI labels. TCRdb processed the 5' RACE reads again and assigns one entry to each CDR3 protein, with no DNA. Its clone listing holds some 6,100 distinct CDR3 sequences. Sequenced input: naive CXCR3- CD8+ T cells from blood. Subset described: CD45RO-CCR7+CD27+CD95- naive CD8+ T cells lacking CXCR3 (TNR3-). These receptors were collected from a human donor in good health. Some clones in this sample may be carry-over from other donors' samples.

Its frequency marks this clonotype as medium-sized (0.01 to 0.1%). V is TRBV27 and J is TRBJ2-7; TCRdb gives TRBD1 as the D gene, but with no DNA this cannot be confirmed. Germline CDR1 and CDR2: MNHEY and SMNVEV (reference sequence). The CDR3 length is 16 residues. CDR3: CASSGPSGQGNHEQYF.

The chain joins TRBV12-2 to TRBJ1-5. TRBV12-2 is a listed pseudogene. This CDR3 comprises 14 residues. CDR3 sequence: CASRLEVTSQPQHF.

The chain is built from TRBV29-1 and TRBJ2-1; TCRdb reports TRBD1, a call that lacks DNA to check it against. The CDR3 runs to 15 residues. Germline V gene sequence: CDR1 SQVTM, CDR2 ANQGSEA. The CDR3 spells CSVYPQGASYNEKFF.

Its frequency marks this clonotype as medium-sized. The chain combines TRBV20-1 with TRBJ2-7; TCRdb lists TRBD2, though no DNA is available to test this call. Germline V CDR1 and CDR2: DFQATT, SNEGSKA (reference sequence). CDR3 length: 16 residues. CDR3 region: CSARDSGSLFTYEQYF.

This clonotype is identified as medium-sized (0.01 to 0.1%) from frequency. CDR3 sequence: CASSPRLAGGPYEQYF. V and J are TRBV7-9 and TRBJ2-7; the D call of TRBD2 rests on TCRdb alone, since no DNA is present to check it. Germline CDR1 and CDR2: SEHNR and FQNEAQ (reference sequence). The CDR3 is 16 amino acids. Full variable domain (remainder filled in from reference TRBV7-9 and TRBJ2-7): DTGVSQNPRHKITKRGQNVTFRCDPISEHNRLYWYRQTLGQGPEFLTYFQNEAQLEKSRLLSDRFSAERPKGSFSTLEIQRTEQGDSAMYLCASSPRLAGGPYEQYFGPGTRLTVT.

This clonotype ranks as medium-sized in terms of frequency. The J gene is TRBJ1-6, the V gene TRBV27; TCRdb's D call of TRBD1 is untestable without DNA. Germline V lookup: CDR1 MNHEY, CDR2 SMNVEV (reference sequence). The CDR3 is 16 amino acids. The CDR3 is CASSAETGGYNSPLHF.

The chain uses TRBV7-9 and TRBJ2-1; lacking DNA, the TRBD2 call made by TCRdb goes unchecked. Germline-derived CDR1 and CDR2 are SEHNR and FQNEAQ (reference sequence). This CDR3 is 16 amino acids long. CDR3 sequence reads: CASSPGTSGSGNEQFF.

This clonotype is labeled medium-sized (0.01 to 0.1%) based on frequency. The chain carries TRBV29-1 and TRBJ1-1; absent DNA, TCRdb's TRBD1 call cannot be checked. The CDR3 is made up of 13 amino acids. Germline-derived CDR1 and CDR2 are SQVTM and ANQGSEA. The CDR3 reads CSASPGGNTEAFF.